These 15 T cell receptor beta chains were sequenced from one sample in a study of blood T cell repertoires in COVID-19. The repertoire was sequenced with immunoSEQ multiplex PCR; TCRdb's copy has only in-frame clones and lacks some. This sample has over 150,000 clones, with about 88% found just once. The sequencing sample was made of peripheral blood. Receptors originate from a man in his 60s with COVID-19, enrolled during active disease.

With respect to this clone: Within the sample, other DNA sequences also encode this same CDR3. The CDR3 bases are TGTGCCAGCAGCGTATTAGGGGAACTGAATGAAAAACTGTTTTTT. As protein: CASSVLGELNEKLFF. The rearrangement joins TRBV9 to TRBJ1-4; TRBD1 is a possible D gene (5 bases). Trimming shortened V by 1 base and J by 5 bases, and 12 bases separated the two germline ends. This CDR3 has 15 amino acids. CDR1 is SGDLS, CDR2 YYNGEE, per germline.

The chain links TRBV7-2 to TRBJ1-2; D remains unclear. The V end lost 1 base, the J end lost 5 bases, and 5 bases lay between the germline ends. Germline CDR1 reads SGHTA; CDR2 reads FQGNSA. The CDR3 contains 12 residues. The chain's CDR3 is CASSLVQYGYTF. The CDR3 DNA follows: TGTGCCAGCAGCTTAGTTCAATATGGCTACACCTTC.

In nucleotides, the CDR3 is TGTGCCTGGAGTGTACTGAGCGGGAAGAATGAGCAGTTCTTC. Translated: CAWSVLSGKNEQFF. The chain couples TRBV30 to TRBJ2-1, with 7 bases that match TRBD2. Trimming took 0 bases from V and 7 from J; bases not matched to a gene: 6. Germline-derived CDR1 and CDR2 are GTSNPN and SVGIG (reference sequence). The CDR3 runs to 14 residues.

This clone was counted between two and nine times. The chain carries TRBV25-1 and TRBJ2-7, with TRBD2 as a possible D gene (5 bases). CDR1 and CDR2 from the germline V gene are MGHDK and SYGVNS. The CDR3 spans 14 residues. Trimming took off 2 bases at V and 5 bases at J, with 13 bases between the two ends. In DNA form, the CDR3 reads TGTGCCAGCAGTGAAGGGAGTTTTTTGGACGAGCAGTACTTC. This codes for CASSEGSFLDEQYF.

Of note for this clone: This sample also contains other DNA sequences that code for the same CDR3. The chain links TRBV5-1 to TRBJ1-1; D perhaps matches TRBD1 (6 bases). The V end lost 0 bases, the J end lost 0 bases, and 6 bases lay between the germline ends. CDR3 size: 14 residues. Germline assignment: CDR1 SGHRS and CDR2 YFSETQ. The CDR3 sequence is CASSLDRVNTEAFF. CDR3 sequence (DNA): TGCGCCAGCAGCTTGGACAGGGTGAACACTGAAGCTTTCTTT.

CDR3 residues: CASRLGTGYTGELFF. In DNA, the CDR3 is TGTGCCAGCAGGCTTGGGACAGGATACACCGGGGAGCTGTTTTTT. The chain uses TRBV27 and TRBJ2-2; 8 positions agree with TRBD1. The V gene end was trimmed by 6 bases and the J gene end by 3 bases; junction bases not matched to a gene: 6. The CDR3 is 15 residues long. The germline gives CDR1 MNHEY, CDR2 SMNVEV (reference sequence).

In its sample, this clone was seen many times. The chain uses TRBV7-9 and TRBJ1-1; the match to TRBD1 covers 9 bases. There are 15 residues in the CDR3. Per germline, CDR1 SEHNR and CDR2 FQNEAQ (reference sequence). The V gene end was trimmed by 3 bases and the J gene end by 8 bases; junction bases not matched to a gene: 10. CDR3 nucleotides: TGTGCCAGCAGCTTTCCCGGGACAGGGACGTCGGAAGCTTTCTTT. The encoded protein is CASSFPGTGTSEAFF.

This clone has only one observation. The same CDR3 also results from other DNA sequences found in this sample. This chain connects TRBV5-1 to TRBJ1-1; D might be TRBD1 (6 bases). The germline V gene has CDR1 SGHRS and CDR2 YFSETQ. CDR3 length equals 13 residues. Trimming shortened V by 0 bases and J by 3 bases, and 6 bases separated the two germline ends. The CDR3: CASSLGTDTEAFF. The CDR3 DNA is TGCGCCAGCAGCTTGGGGACAGACACTGAAGCTTTCTTT.

The chain links TRBV5-4 to TRBJ2-5; TRBD2 matches 7 bases. With 3 bases clipped from V and 1 base from J, the junction kept 6 bases outside the gene matches. The germline gives CDR1 SGHNT, CDR2 YYREEE (reference sequence). CDR3 length: 15 residues. CDR3 nucleotide sequence: TGTGCCAGCAGCTACTCCGGGACTACCCAAGAGACCCAGTACTTC. Protein sequence: CASSYSGTTQETQYF.

The genes are TRBV12-3 or TRBV12-4 and TRBJ1-2; the D gene is possibly TRBD1 (6 bases). With 10 bases removed from V and 4 bases from J, the gap between germline ends came to 16 bases. The length of the CDR3 is 13 residues. The CDR3 DNA reads TGTGCCACCTCCGGGGAGGGGGGCTATGGCTACACCTTC. Translating it yields CATSGEGGYGYTF.

The chain links TRBV6-5 to TRBJ1-6; 9 nucleotides align to TRBD1. The V and J ends lost 8 bases and 7 bases, in that order; junction bases with no gene match: 6. Germline values: CDR1 MNHEY, CDR2 SVGAGI. The CDR3 loop spans 14 amino acids. This CDR3 is CASPATGGNSPLHF. The CDR3 nucleotides are TGTGCCAGCCCGGCCACAGGGGGCAATTCACCCCTCCACTTT.

This chain connects TRBV25-1 to TRBJ1-1; 10 nucleotides line up with TRBD1. After removal of 3 bases from V and 11 bases from J, the junction contained 9 bases not matched to a gene. CDR3 size: 14 residues. Germline values: CDR1 MGHDK, CDR2 SYGVNS. The DNA of the CDR3 is TGTGCCAGCAGTGAGACCGGGACAGGGGATTCGGCTTTCTTT. Translating gives CASSETGTGDSAFF.

The rearrangement uses TRBV9 and TRBJ2-3; 10 nucleotides match TRBD2. The CDR3 contains 16 residues. The germline V gene has CDR1 SGDLS and CDR2 YYNGEE. Trimming took 4 bases from V and 4 from J; bases not matched to a gene: 9. CDR3 DNA: TGTGCCAGCAGCCCCGGGGCGAGCGGGGGGGCAGATACGCAGTATTTT. It yields the protein CASSPGASGGADTQYF.

V usage is TRBV12-3 or TRBV12-4 and J usage is TRBJ2-1; TRBD1 is a possible D gene (7 bases). V lost 5 bases, J lost 5 bases, and 10 bases lay in between. This CDR3 has 13 amino acids. The CDR3 bases are TGTGCCAGCAGTGCGGGGACAGACAATGAGCAGTTCTTC. Amino acids: CASSAGTDNEQFF.

V is TRBV7-8 and J is TRBJ2-1; 11 bases map to TRBD2. The CDR3 spans 17 residues. Per the germline V gene, CDR1 is SGHVS and CDR2 is FQNEAQ. Unmatched junction bases numbered 10, after V lost 3 bases and J lost 6 bases. The CDR3: CASSFTRTSGSINEQFF. The CDR3 coding sequence is TGTGCCAGCAGCTTTACCCGAACTAGCGGGAGTATCAATGAGCAGTTCTTC.